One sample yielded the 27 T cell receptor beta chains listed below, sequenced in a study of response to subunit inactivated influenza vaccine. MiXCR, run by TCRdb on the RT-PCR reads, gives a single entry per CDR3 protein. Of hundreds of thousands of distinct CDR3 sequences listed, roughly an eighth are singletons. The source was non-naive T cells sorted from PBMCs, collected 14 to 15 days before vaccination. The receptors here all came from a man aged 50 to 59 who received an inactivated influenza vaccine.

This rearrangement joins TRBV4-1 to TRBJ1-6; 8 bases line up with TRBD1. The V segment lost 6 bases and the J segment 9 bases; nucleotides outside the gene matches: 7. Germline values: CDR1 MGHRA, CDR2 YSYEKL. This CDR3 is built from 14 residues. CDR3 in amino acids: CASRPQGASSPLHF. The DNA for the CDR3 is TGCGCCAGCAGGCCCCAGGGGGCTTCTTCACCCCTCCACTTT.

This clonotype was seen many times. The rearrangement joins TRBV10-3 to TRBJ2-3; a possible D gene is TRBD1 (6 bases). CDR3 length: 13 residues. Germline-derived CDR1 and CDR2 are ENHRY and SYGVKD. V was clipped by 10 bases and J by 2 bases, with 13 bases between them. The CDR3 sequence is CASSGQTTDTQYF. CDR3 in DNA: TGTGCCAGCTCAGGACAGACCACAGATACGCAGTATTTT.

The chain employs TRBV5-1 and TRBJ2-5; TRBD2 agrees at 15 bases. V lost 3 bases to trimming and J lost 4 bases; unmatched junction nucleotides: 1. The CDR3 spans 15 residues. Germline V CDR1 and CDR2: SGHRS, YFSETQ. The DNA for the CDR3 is TGCGCCAGCAGCTCGGGACTAGCGGGGGGAGAGACCCAGTACTTC. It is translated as CASSSGLAGGETQYF.

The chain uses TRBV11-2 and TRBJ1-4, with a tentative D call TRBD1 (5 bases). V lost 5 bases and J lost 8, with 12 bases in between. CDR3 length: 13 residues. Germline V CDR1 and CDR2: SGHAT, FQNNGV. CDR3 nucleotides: TGTGCCAGCAGCATAACAGGAAGCGAAAAACTGTTTTTT. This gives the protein CASSITGSEKLFF.

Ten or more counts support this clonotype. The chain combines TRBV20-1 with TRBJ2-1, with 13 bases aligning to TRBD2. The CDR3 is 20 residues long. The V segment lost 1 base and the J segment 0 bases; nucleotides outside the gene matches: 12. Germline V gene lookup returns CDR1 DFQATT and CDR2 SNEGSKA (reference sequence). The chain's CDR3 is CSARGLGLAGPGASYNEQFF. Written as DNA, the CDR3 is TGCAGTGCTAGAGGTTTGGGACTAGCGGGGCCAGGAGCCTCCTACAATGAGCAGTTCTTC.

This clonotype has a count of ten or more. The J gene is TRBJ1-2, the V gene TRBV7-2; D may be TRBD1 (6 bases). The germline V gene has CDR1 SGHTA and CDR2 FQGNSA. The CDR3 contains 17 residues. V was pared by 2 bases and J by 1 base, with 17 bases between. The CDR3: CASSLSGARAFNYGYTF. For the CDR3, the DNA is TGTGCCAGCAGCTTATCAGGGGCGAGAGCTTTTAACTATGGCTACACCTTC.

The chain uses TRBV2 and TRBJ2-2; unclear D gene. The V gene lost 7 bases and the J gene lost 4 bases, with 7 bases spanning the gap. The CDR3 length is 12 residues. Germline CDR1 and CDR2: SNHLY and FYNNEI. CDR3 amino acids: CASNPSTGELFF. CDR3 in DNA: TGTGCCAGCAACCCAAGCACCGGGGAGCTGTTTTTT. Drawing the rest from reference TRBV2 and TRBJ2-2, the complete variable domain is EPEVTQTPSHQVTQMGQEVILRCVPISNHLYFYWYRQILGQKVEFLVSFYNNEISEKSEIFDDQFSVERPDGSNFTLKIRSTKLEDSAMYFCASNPSTGELFFGEGSRLTVL.

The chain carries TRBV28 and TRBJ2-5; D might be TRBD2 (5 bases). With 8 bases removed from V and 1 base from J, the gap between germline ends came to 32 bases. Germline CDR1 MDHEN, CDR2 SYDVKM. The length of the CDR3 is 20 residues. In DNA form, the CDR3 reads TGTGCCAGCCGCCTGAGGGTCTCGGCCACCTTCTGGCAGGTCCAAGAGACCCAGTACTTC. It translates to CASRLRVSATFWQVQETQYF.

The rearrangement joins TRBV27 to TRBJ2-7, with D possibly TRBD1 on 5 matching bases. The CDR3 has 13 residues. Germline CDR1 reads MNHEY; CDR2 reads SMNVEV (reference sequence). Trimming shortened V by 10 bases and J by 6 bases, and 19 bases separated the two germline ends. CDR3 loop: CATSAAGPGEQYF. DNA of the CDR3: TGTGCCACCTCCGCGGCAGGGCCCGGCGAGCAGTACTTC.

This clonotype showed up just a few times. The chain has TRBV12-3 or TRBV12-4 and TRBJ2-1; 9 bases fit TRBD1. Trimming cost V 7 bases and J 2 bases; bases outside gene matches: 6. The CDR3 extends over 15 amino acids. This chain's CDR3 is CASITGGSTYNEQFF. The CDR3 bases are TGTGCCAGCATCACAGGGGGCTCGACCTACAATGAGCAGTTCTTC.

The CDR3 region is CSATGTSVSQETQYF. CDR3 coding DNA: TGCAGTGCTACCGGGACATCTGTATCTCAAGAGACCCAGTACTTC. The V and J genes are TRBV20-1 and TRBJ2-5; D is perhaps TRBD1 (6 bases). This CDR3 is built from 15 residues. Per the germline V gene, CDR1 is DFQATT and CDR2 is SNEGSKA (reference sequence). The V end was cut by 4 bases, the J end by 2 bases, with 17 bases between.

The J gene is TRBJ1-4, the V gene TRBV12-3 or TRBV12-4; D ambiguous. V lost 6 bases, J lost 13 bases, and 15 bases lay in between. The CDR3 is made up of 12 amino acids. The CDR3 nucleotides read TGTGCCAGCAGCCTCAGGAGCTCAGGACTGTTTTTT. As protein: CASSLRSSGLFF.

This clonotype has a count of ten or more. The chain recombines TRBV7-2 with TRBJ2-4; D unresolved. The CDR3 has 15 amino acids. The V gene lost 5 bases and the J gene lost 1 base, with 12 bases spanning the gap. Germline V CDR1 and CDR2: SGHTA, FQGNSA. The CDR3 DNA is TGTGCCAGCAGCCCCGGGTCCCTGGCCAAAAACATTCAGTACTTC. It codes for CASSPGSLAKNIQYF.

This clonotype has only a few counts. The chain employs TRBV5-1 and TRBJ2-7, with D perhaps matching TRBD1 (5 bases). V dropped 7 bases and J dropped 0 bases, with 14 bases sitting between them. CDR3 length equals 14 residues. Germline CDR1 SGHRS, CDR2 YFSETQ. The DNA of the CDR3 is TGCGCCAGCCATAAAGACAGTACCTCCTACGAGCAGTACTTC. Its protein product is CASHKDSTSYEQYF. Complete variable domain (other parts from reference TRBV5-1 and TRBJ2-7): KAGVTQTPRYLIKTRGQQVTLSCSPISGHRSVSWYQQTPGQGLQFLFEYFSETQRNKGNFPGRFSGRQFSNSRSEMNVSTLELGDSALYLCASHKDSTSYEQYFGPGTRLTVT.

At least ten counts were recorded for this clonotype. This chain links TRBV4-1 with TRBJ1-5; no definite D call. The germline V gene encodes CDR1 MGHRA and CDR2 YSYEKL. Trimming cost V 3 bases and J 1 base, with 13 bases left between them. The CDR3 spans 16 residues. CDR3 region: CASSQTPGLSNQPQHF. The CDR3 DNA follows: TGCGCCAGCAGCCAGACCCCTGGATTAAGCAATCAGCCCCAGCATTTT.

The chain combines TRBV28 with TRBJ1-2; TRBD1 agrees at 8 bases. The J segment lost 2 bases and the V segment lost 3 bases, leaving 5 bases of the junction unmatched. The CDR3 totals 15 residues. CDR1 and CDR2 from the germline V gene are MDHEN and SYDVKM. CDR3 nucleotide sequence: TGTGCCAGCAGTTTCCCTCAGGGGGCCAACTATGGCTACACCTTC. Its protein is CASSFPQGANYGYTF.

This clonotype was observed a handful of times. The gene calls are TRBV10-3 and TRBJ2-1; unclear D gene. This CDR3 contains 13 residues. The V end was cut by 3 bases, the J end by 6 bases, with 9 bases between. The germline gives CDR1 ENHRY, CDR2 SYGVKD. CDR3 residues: CAISDQVTNEQFF. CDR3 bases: TGTGCCATCAGTGATCAGGTTACCAATGAGCAGTTCTTC.

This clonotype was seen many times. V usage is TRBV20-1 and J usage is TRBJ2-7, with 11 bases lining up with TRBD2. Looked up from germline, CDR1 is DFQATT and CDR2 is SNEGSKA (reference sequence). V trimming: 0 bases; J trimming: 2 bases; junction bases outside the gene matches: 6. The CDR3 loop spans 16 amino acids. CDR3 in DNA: TGCAGTGCTAGAGATCTCGGTAGCGGGGGGGCCTACGAGCAGTACTTC. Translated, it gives CSARDLGSGGAYEQYF.

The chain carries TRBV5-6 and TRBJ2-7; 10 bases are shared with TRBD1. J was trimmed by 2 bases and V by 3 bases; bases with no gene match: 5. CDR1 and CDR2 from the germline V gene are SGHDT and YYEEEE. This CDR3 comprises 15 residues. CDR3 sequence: CASSYGQGGTYEQYF. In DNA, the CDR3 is TGTGCCAGCAGCTACGGACAGGGGGGGACCTACGAGCAGTACTTC.

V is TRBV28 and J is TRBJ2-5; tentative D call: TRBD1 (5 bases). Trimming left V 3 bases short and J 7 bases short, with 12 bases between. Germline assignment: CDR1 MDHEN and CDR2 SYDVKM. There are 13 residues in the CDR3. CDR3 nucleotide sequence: TGTGCCAGCAGTTTGGCTCCCACAGGGACCCAGTACTTC. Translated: CASSLAPTGTQYF.

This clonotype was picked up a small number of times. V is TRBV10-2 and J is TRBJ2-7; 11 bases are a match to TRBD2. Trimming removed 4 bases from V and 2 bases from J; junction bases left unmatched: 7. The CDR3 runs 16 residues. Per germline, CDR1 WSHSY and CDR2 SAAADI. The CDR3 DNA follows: TGCGCCAGCAGTGTGCCTAGCGGGGGGACCCCCTACGAGCAGTACTTC. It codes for CASSVPSGGTPYEQYF.

The CDR3 sequence: CASRGGLAGAQETQYF. Here the CDR3 DNA reads TGTGCCAGCAGAGGGGGACTAGCGGGGGCTCAAGAGACCCAGTACTTC. The chain is built from TRBV6-2 or TRBV6-3 and TRBJ2-5; TRBD2 agrees at 14 bases. This CDR3 comprises 16 residues. CDR1 MNHEY and CDR2 SVGEGT come from the germline V gene. Trimming cost V 6 bases and J 2 bases; bases outside gene matches: 5.

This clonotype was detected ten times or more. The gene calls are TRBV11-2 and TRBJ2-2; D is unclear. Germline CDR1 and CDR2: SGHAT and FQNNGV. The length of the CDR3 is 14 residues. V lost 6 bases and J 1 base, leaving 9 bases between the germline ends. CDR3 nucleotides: TGTGCCAGCAGTTCAGCCCGGAACACCGGGGAGCTGTTTTTT. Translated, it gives CASSSARNTGELFF.

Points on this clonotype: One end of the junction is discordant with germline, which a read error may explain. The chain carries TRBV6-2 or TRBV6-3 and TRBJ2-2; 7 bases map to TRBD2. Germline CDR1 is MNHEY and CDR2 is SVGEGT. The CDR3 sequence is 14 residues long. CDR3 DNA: TGTGCCAGCAATTACCGGGACTACATTGGGGAGCTGTTTTTT. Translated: CASNYRDYIGELFF.

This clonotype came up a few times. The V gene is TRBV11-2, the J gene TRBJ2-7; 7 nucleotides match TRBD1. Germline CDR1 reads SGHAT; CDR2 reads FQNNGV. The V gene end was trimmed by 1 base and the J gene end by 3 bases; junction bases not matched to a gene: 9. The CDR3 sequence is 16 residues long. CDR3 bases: TGTGCCAGCAGCTTAGTAGGACAGGCCGGGATCTACGAGCAGTACTTC. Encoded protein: CASSLVGQAGIYEQYF.

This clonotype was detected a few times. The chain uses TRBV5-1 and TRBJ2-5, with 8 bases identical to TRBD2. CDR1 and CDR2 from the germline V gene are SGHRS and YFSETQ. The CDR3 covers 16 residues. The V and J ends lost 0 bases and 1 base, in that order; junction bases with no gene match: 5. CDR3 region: CASSLAGGRLQETQYF. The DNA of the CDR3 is TGCGCCAGCAGCTTGGCGGGCGGGAGGCTCCAAGAGACCCAGTACTTC.

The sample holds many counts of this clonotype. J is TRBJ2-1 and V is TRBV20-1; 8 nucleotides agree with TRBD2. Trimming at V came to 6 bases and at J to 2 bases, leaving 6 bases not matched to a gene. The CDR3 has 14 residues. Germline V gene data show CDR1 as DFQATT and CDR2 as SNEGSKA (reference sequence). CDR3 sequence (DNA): TGCAGTGCGCCCCGACTAGCGCCCTACAATGAGCAGTTCTTC. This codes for CSAPRLAPYNEQFF.